One sample yielded the 30 T cell receptor beta chains listed below, sequenced in a study of PD-1 blockade in classical Hodgkin lymphoma. Data came from immunoSEQ multiplex PCR; TCRdb stores just in-frame clones and leaves some out. The sample yields 15,000 to 20,000 clones, 65% to 90% seen once. Brentuximab vedotin exposure varied among the patients, all of whom had relapsed after autologous stem cell transplantation. Material: peripheral blood mononuclear cells (PBMCs), obtained at baseline. All receptors derive from a human donor with classical Hodgkin lymphoma.

Only a few counts were recorded for this clone. V gene TRBV11-2 combines with J gene TRBJ2-3, with 11 positions matching TRBD1. J lost 5 bases, V lost 1 base, and 5 bases had no gene match. There are 16 residues in the CDR3. Germline V CDR1 and CDR2: SGHAT, FQNNGV. The CDR3 loop reads CASSLVLGQGVDTQYF. CDR3 coding DNA: TGTGCCAGCAGCTTAGTTCTGGGACAGGGGGTAGATACGCAGTATTTT.

This clone was recorded once. The chain combines TRBV9 with TRBJ1-2; D is perhaps TRBD1 (5 bases). Trimming left V 6 bases short and J 7 bases short, with 19 bases between. The CDR3 has 14 amino acids. Germline V CDR1 and CDR2: SGDLS, YYNGEE. In nucleotides, the CDR3 is TGTGCCAGCAACCTCTTACCCGGGACGCCTGGCTACACCTTC. As protein: CASNLLPGTPGYTF.

There are a few counts of this clone. No conserved phenylalanine or tryptophan is present at the end of the CDR3, so a read error is the likely explanation. The limits of the CDR3 on the DNA are not certain, so only TCRdb's listed CDR3 is given. V gene TRBV19 combines with J gene TRBJ2-7; the D call TRBD2 from the table was never checked on the DNA. CDR1 is LNHDA, CDR2 SQIVND, per germline (reference sequence). The CDR3 is 13 amino acids long, termini counted. The CDR3 is CASSFYLGLFVEL.

The chain carries TRBV18 and TRBJ1-4, with 9 positions matching TRBD1. The J segment lost 0 bases and the V segment lost 3 bases, leaving 11 bases of the junction unmatched. Germline CDR1 and CDR2: KGHSH and LQKENI. The CDR3 contains 19 residues. CDR3 in DNA: TGTGCCAGCTCACCTCAGGGGACAGGGACCCTTGCAACTAATGAAAAACTGTTTTTT. Protein product: CASSPQGTGTLATNEKLFF.

The chain joins TRBV6-1 to TRBJ1-5; 7 bases map to TRBD1. Germline V lookup: CDR1 MNHNS, CDR2 SASEGT. There are 13 residues in the CDR3. With 2 bases clipped from V and 11 bases from J, the junction kept 6 bases outside the gene matches. The CDR3 sequence is CASSELQGQTQHF. The CDR3 DNA reads TGTGCCAGCAGTGAATTACAGGGGCAGACCCAGCATTTT.

The rearrangement links TRBV2 to TRBJ1-1, with D tentatively TRBD1 (5 bases). This CDR3 has 13 amino acids. Looked up from germline, CDR1 is SNHLY and CDR2 is FYNNEI. The germline V and J ends were trimmed by 9 bases and 2 bases, with 13 bases remaining between them. The CDR3 loop reads CASEGKTNTEAFF. The CDR3 DNA follows: TGTGCCAGTGAGGGGAAAACCAACACTGAAGCTTTCTTT. The full variable domain, completed using reference TRBV2 and TRBJ1-1, is EPEVTQTPSHQVTQMGQEVILRCVPISNHLYFYWYRQILGQKVEFLVSFYNNEISEKSEIFDDQFSVERPDGSNFTLKIRSTKLEDSAMYFCASEGKTNTEAFFGQGTRLTVV.

Only one count was recorded for this clone. This chain uses TRBV9 with TRBJ2-2, with TRBD2 identical over 9 bases. This CDR3 comprises 15 residues. V lost 4 bases to trimming and J lost 1 base; unmatched junction nucleotides: 2. Germline CDR1 SGDLS, CDR2 YYNGEE. In DNA form, the CDR3 reads TGTGCCAGCAGCCCGACTAGCGGGAACACCGGGGAGCTGTTTTTT. Translation: CASSPTSGNTGELFF.

The chain recombines TRBV5-1 with TRBJ1-6, with 9 bases matching TRBD1. In germline, CDR1 is SGHRS, CDR2 YFSETQ. The CDR3 runs to 15 residues. The ends lost 0 bases at V and 9 bases at J; junction bases unmatched: 4. CDR3 bases: TGCGCCAGCAGCTTGGGGGACAGGGACCGTTCACCCCTCCACTTT. It codes for CASSLGDRDRSPLHF.

The chain links TRBV11-2 to TRBJ2-7; either TRBD1 or TRBD2 may supply D (5 bases each). From germline, CDR1 is SGHAT and CDR2 FQNNGV. V lost 8 bases, J lost 10 bases, and 24 bases lay in between. CDR3 length: 14 residues. CDR3 in amino acids: CASGGRGGSGSQYF. The CDR3 DNA sequence: TGTGCCAGCGGAGGAAGGGGCGGGTCGGGGAGTCAGTACTTC.

The chain uses TRBV9 and TRBJ2-1, with a weak D call TRBD1 (5 bases). The germline V gene has CDR1 SGDLS and CDR2 YYNGEE. V was clipped by 4 bases and J by 0 bases, with 11 bases between them. The CDR3 sequence is 15 residues long. CDR3 region: CASSKDTLSYNEQFF. The CDR3 DNA is TGTGCCAGCAGCAAGGACACCCTCTCCTACAATGAGCAGTTCTTC.

In DNA, the CDR3 is TGTGCCAGCAGCTTAGCTCCCAACAGGAGGGTTACGGAGACCCAGTACTTC. It is translated as CASSLAPNRRVTETQYF. The chain is built from TRBV11-2 and TRBJ2-5; possibly TRBD2 for D (6 bases). Germline V CDR1 and CDR2: SGHAT, FQNNGV. Trimming removed 1 base from V and 5 bases from J, with 20 bases in between. This CDR3 region has 17 residues.

By frequency in the sample, this clone is medium-sized. The V and J genes are TRBV7-9 and TRBJ2-7; 14 nucleotides line up with TRBD2. V was clipped by 0 bases and J by 5 bases; unmatched bases: 3. The CDR3 spans 16 residues. The germline gives CDR1 SEHNR, CDR2 FQNEAQ (reference sequence). CDR3 loop: CASSLAGLAGADEQYF. Written as DNA, the CDR3 is TGTGCCAGCAGCTTAGCGGGACTAGCGGGAGCGGACGAGCAGTACTTC.

In this sample, this clone turned up a few times. The rearrangement joins TRBV6-6 to TRBJ2-1; 11 positions agree with TRBD2. CDR3 length equals 15 residues. Germline trimming cut 6 bases from V and 4 bases from J; bases unmatched to any gene: 5. The V gene's germline CDR1 is MNHNY and CDR2 SVGAGI (reference sequence). CDR3 loop: CASRTGTSGYNEQFF. The CDR3 DNA reads TGTGCCAGCAGGACCGGGACTAGCGGATACAATGAGCAGTTCTTC.

V is TRBV6-5 and J is TRBJ1-1, with D perhaps TRBD1 (5 bases). The CDR3 covers 13 residues. Germline CDR1 is MNHEY and CDR2 is SVGAGI. V shed 4 bases and J shed 1 base, with 7 bases lying between them. The CDR3 region has the DNA TGTGCCAGCAGTTCGAGGGGGAACACTGAAGCTTTCTTT. Translated, it gives CASSSRGNTEAFF.

The chain carries TRBV6-1 and TRBJ2-1, with D uncertain. The CDR3 loop spans 13 amino acids. Trimming removed 1 base at V and 4 bases at J, with 5 bases between. CDR1 and CDR2 from the germline V gene are MNHNS and SASEGT. The DNA for the CDR3 is TGTGCCAGCAGTGAAGGGGTGTACAATGAGCAGTTCTTC. This sequence encodes CASSEGVYNEQFF.

In DNA, the CDR3 is TGTGCCAGCAGTGGGTCGGGCGGTACGCAGTATTTT. This gives the protein CASSGSGGTQYF. The chain links TRBV2 to TRBJ2-3; no clear D gene. This CDR3 region has 12 residues. CDR1 SNHLY and CDR2 FYNNEI come from the germline V gene. Trimming left V 4 bases short and J 8 bases short, with 10 bases between.

The rearrangement links TRBV6-1 to TRBJ2-3; possible D gene TRBD2, 6 bases. Germline CDR1 and CDR2: MNHNS and SASEGT. The germline V and J ends were trimmed by 1 base and 2 bases, with 13 bases remaining between them. The CDR3 loop spans 16 amino acids. CDR3 region: CASSEVIGGTTDTQYF. CDR3 nucleotide sequence: TGTGCCAGCAGTGAAGTGATAGGCGGGACCACAGATACGCAGTATTTT.

CDR3: CASSPAGRNSPLHF. The CDR3 coding sequence is TGTGCCAGCAGCCCTGCGGGGCGTAATTCACCCCTCCACTTT. The rearrangement uses TRBV5-6 and TRBJ1-6; D perhaps matches TRBD1 (5 bases). Germline V gene data show CDR1 as SGHDT and CDR2 as YYEEEE. The V end was cut by 4 bases, the J end by 6 bases, with 11 bases between. The CDR3 covers 14 residues.

The J gene is TRBJ1-5, the V gene TRBV30, with D perhaps matching TRBD1 (5 bases). The CDR3 covers 13 residues. In germline, CDR1 is GTSNPN, CDR2 SVGIG (reference sequence). Trimming shortened V by 5 bases and J by 3 bases, and 11 bases separated the two germline ends. The CDR3 DNA reads TGTGCCTGGGCGGACACCTACAATCAGCCCCAGCATTTT. Amino acid sequence: CAWADTYNQPQHF.

The chain joins TRBV11-3 to TRBJ1-2; tentative D call: TRBD1 (5 bases). V lost 5 bases to trimming and J lost 5 bases, with 12 bases between them. Germline V gives CDR1 SGHNT, CDR2 YENEEA. The CDR3 runs to 13 residues. CDR3 nucleotides: TGTGCCAGCAGCCCACGGACATCTTATGGCTACACCTTC. Its protein product is CASSPRTSYGYTF.

The chain has TRBV9 and TRBJ1-2; D gene unclear. The germline gives CDR1 SGDLS, CDR2 YYNGEE. The CDR3 totals 15 residues. The V and J ends lost 4 bases and 3 bases respectively, with 16 bases between them. CDR3 nucleotides: TGTGCCAGCAGCCCCCTAGGACCGGCGGACTATGGCTACACCTTC. Encoded protein: CASSPLGPADYGYTF.

The V call is TRBV27, the J call TRBJ1-4, with 8 positions matching TRBD1. The CDR3 runs 17 residues. Per the germline V gene, CDR1 is MNHEY and CDR2 is SMNVEV (reference sequence). V shed 2 bases, J shed 5 bases, and the junction held 10 bases outside the gene matches. CDR3 region: CASSLGPPGGENEKLFF. CDR3 DNA: TGTGCCAGCAGTTTAGGTCCGCCAGGGGGCGAAAATGAAAAACTGTTTTTT. Full variable domain (remainder filled in from reference TRBV27 and TRBJ1-4): EAQVTQNPRYLITVTGKKLTVTCSQNMNHEYMSWYRQDPGLGLRQIYYSMNVEVTDKGDVPEGYKVSRKEKRNFPLILESPSPNQTSLYFCASSLGPPGGENEKLFFGSGTQLSVL.

This clone was picked up one time. The chain couples TRBV5-1 to TRBJ1-2; 9 bases are shared with TRBD1. The CDR3 has 17 amino acids. Germline CDR1 SGHRS, CDR2 YFSETQ. Trimming cost V 4 bases and J 2 bases; bases outside gene matches: 12. The CDR3 region is CASSPTPTGTGNYGYTF. The CDR3 region has the DNA TGCGCCAGCAGCCCAACTCCTACCGGGACAGGGAACTATGGCTACACCTTC.

This clone was observed a single time. The chain combines TRBV5-6 with TRBJ2-4; 9 nucleotides line up with TRBD1. This CDR3 comprises 18 residues. V dropped 4 bases and J dropped 6; count of bases not matched to a gene: 17. The germline CDR1 and CDR2 sequences are SGHDT and YYEEEE. CDR3 DNA: TGTGCCAGCAGCCACCCTCTTCCACCGGGACAGGGAGGAAACATTCAGTACTTC. Its protein product is CASSHPLPPGQGGNIQYF.

This chain joins TRBV11-2 and TRBJ2-5; 8 nucleotides match TRBD1. The junction had 15 bases not matched to a gene; V was cut back by 1 base and J by 5 bases. Germline CDR1 and CDR2: SGHAT and FQNNGV. This CDR3 comprises 18 residues. The DNA of the CDR3 is TGTGCCAGCAGCTTAGCCGCCAGGGGGCGCGGAATTTCGGAGACCCAGTACTTC. Encoded protein: CASSLAARGRGISETQYF.

This clone has a single count. The V and J genes are TRBV11-2 and TRBJ2-3, with D uncertain. Germline V gene sequence: CDR1 SGHAT, CDR2 FQNNGV. Trimming took 5 bases from V and 6 from J, leaving 9 bases between them. This CDR3 has 12 amino acids. The CDR3, as DNA: TGTGCCAGCAGCCCCAGTCGGGATACGCAGTATTTT. Translating it yields CASSPSRDTQYF.

This chain links TRBV19 with TRBJ1-4; 10 bases are a match to TRBD1. Unmatched junction bases numbered 8, after V lost 5 bases and J lost 8 bases. This CDR3 has 15 amino acids. Germline-derived CDR1 and CDR2 are LNHDA and SQIVND (reference sequence). The DNA for the CDR3 is TGTGCCAGTAGTCCCCCCGGGACAGGGGACGAAAAACTGTTTTTT. Its translation: CASSPPGTGDEKLFF.

This chain connects TRBV30 to TRBJ2-7, with 12 nucleotides matching TRBD2. Trimming at V came to 3 bases and at J to 6 bases, leaving 3 bases not matched to a gene. The CDR3 length is 13 residues. Germline CDR1 reads GTSNPN; CDR2 reads SVGIG (reference sequence). CDR3 nucleotide sequence: TGTGCCTGGAGGACTAGCGGGAGAGGCGAGCAGTACTTC. Amino acids: CAWRTSGRGEQYF.

The J gene is TRBJ2-5, the V gene TRBV19; weak D call: TRBD2 (6 bases). Germline CDR1 LNHDA, CDR2 SQIVND (reference sequence). CDR3 size: 13 residues. V was trimmed by 2 bases and J by 5 bases, leaving 9 bases between them. The CDR3 loop is CASSILARETQYF. The CDR3 DNA sequence: TGTGCCAGTAGTATACTAGCGAGGGAGACCCAGTACTTC.

By share of the sample, this clone is medium-sized. The V call is TRBV7-9, the J call TRBJ2-3, with D tentatively TRBD2 (5 bases). The CDR3 sequence is 15 residues long. The germline V gene has CDR1 SEHNR and CDR2 FQNEAQ (reference sequence). Trimming cost V 5 bases and J 0 bases, with 12 bases left between them. DNA of the CDR3: TGTGCCAGCAGCCCTCCCAGGACTAGCACAGATACGCAGTATTTT. Protein: CASSPPRTSTDTQYF. The full variable domain, completed using reference TRBV7-9 and TRBJ2-3, is DTGVSQNPRHKITKRGQNVTFRCDPISEHNRLYWYRQTLGQGPEFLTYFQNEAQLEKSRLLSDRFSAERPKGSFSTLEIQRTEQGDSAMYLCASSPPRTSTDTQYFGPGTRLTVL.